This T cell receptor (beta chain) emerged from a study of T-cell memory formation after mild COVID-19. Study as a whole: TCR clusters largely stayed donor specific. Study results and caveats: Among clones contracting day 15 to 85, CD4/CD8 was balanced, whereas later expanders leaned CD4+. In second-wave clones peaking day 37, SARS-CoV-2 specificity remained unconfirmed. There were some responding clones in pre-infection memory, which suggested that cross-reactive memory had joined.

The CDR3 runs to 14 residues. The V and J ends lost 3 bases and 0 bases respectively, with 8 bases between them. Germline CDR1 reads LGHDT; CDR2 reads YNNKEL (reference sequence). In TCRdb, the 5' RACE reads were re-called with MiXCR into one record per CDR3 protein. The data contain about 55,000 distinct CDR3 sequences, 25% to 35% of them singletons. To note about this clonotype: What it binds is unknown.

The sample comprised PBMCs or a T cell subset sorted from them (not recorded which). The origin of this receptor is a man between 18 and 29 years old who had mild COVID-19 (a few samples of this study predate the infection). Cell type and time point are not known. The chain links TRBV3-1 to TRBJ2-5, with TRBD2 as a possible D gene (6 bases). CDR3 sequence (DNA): TGTGCCAGCAGCCAGACTAGTGACCAAGAGACCCAGTACTTC. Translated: CASSQTSDQETQYF.